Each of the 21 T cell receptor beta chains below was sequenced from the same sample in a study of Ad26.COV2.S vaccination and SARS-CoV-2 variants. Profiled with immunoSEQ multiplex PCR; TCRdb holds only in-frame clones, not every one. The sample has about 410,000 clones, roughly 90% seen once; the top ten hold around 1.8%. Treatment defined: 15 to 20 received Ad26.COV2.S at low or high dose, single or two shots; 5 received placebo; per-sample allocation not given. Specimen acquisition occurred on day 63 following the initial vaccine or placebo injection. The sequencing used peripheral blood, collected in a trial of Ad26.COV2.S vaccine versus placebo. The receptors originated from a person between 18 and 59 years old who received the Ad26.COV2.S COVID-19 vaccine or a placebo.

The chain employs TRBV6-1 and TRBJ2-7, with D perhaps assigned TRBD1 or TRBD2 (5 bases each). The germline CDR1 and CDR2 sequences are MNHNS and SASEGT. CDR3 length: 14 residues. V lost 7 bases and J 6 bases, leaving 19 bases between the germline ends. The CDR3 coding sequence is TGTGCCAGCACGGACGGGACCCTCAAGCGCGAGCAGTACTTC. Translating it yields CASTDGTLKREQYF.

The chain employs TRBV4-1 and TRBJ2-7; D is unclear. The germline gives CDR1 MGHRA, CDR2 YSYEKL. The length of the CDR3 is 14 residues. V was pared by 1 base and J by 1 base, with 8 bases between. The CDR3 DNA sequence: TGCGCCAGCAGCCAAGCGACTGGATCCTACGAGCAGTACTTC. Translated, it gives CASSQATGSYEQYF.

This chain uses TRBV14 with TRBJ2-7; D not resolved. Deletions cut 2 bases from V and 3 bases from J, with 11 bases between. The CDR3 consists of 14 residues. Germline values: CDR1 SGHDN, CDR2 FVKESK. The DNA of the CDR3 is TGTGCCAGCAGCCAATACGGCCAGAACTACGAGCAGTACTTC. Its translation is CASSQYGQNYEQYF. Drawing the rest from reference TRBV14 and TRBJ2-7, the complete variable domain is EAGVTQFPSHSVIEKGQTVTLRCDPISGHDNLYWYRRVMGKEIKFLLHFVKESKQDESGMPNNRFLAERTGGTYSTLKVQPAELEDSGVYFCASSQYGQNYEQYFGPGTRLTVT.

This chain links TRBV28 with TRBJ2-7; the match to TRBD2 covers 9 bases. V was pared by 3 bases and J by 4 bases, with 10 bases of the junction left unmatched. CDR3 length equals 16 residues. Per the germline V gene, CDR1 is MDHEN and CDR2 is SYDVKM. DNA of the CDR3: TGTGCCAGCAGTTTTAACCTAGCGGGGAAGTTATACGAGCAGTACTTC. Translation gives CASSFNLAGKLYEQYF. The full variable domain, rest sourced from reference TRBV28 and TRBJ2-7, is DVKVTQSSRYLVKRTGEKVFLECVQDMDHENMFWYRQDPGLGLRLIYFSYDVKMKEKGDIPEGYSVSREKKERFSLILESASTNQTSMYLCASSFNLAGKLYEQYFGPGTRLTVT.

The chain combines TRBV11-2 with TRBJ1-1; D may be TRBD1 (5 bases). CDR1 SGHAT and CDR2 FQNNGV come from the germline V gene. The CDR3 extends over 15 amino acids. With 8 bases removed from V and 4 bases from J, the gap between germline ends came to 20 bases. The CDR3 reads CASRLMGVGGTEAFF. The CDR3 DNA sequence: TGTGCCAGCCGATTGATGGGGGTCGGGGGCACTGAAGCTTTCTTT.

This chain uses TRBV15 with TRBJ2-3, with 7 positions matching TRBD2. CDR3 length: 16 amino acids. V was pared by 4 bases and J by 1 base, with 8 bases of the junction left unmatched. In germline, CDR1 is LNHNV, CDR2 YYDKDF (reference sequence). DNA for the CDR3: TGTGCCACCAGCATTCGGGCTAGCGGCGGCACAGATACGCAGTATTTT. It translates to CATSIRASGGTDTQYF.

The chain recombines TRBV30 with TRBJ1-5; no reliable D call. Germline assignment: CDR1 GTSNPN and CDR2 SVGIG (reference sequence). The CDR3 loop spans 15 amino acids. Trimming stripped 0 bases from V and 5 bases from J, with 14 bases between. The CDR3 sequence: CAWSVRSGRDQPQHF. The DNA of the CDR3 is TGTGCCTGGAGTGTACGGTCGGGCCGCGATCAGCCCCAGCATTTT.

The CDR3 here is CASRDRRTQYF. CDR3 nucleotide sequence: TGTGCCAGCAGAGACAGGCGTACGCAGTATTTT. V gene TRBV19 combines with J gene TRBJ2-3; tentatively, D is TRBD1 (6 bases). The CDR3 loop spans 11 amino acids. V lost 9 bases, J lost 8 bases, and 12 bases lay in between. From germline, CDR1 is LNHDA and CDR2 SQIVND (reference sequence).

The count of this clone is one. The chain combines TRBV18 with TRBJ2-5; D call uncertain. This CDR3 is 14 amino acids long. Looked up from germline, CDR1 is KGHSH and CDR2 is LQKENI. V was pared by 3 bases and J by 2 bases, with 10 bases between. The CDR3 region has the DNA TGTGCCAGCTCACCGTCCAGTCTACAAGAGACCCAGTACTTC. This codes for CASSPSSLQETQYF.

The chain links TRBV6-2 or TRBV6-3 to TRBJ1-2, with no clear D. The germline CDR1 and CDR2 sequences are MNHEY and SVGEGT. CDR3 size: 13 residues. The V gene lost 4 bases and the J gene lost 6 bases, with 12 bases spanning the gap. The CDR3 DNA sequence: TGTGCCAGCAGTTTCCCCGGGCGTAATGGCTACACCTTC. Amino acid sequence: CASSFPGRNGYTF.

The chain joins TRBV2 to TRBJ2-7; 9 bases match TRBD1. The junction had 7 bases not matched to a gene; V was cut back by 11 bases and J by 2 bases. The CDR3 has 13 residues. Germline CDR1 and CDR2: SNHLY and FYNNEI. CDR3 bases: TGTGCCGGGACCGGGACAGGGACCTACGAGCAGTACTTC. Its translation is CAGTGTGTYEQYF. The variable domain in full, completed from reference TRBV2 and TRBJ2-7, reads EPEVTQTPSHQVTQMGQEVILRCVPISNHLYFYWYRQILGQKVEFLVSFYNNEISEKSEIFDDQFSVERPDGSNFTLKIRSTKLEDSAMYFCAGTGTGTYEQYFGPGTRLTVT.

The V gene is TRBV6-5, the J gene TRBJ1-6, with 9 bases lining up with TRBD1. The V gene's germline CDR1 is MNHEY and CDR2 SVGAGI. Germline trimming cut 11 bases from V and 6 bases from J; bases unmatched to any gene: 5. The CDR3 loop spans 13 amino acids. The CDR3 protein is CAAGTGLNSPLHF. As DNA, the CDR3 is TGTGCCGCAGGGACAGGGCTTAATTCACCCCTCCACTTT.

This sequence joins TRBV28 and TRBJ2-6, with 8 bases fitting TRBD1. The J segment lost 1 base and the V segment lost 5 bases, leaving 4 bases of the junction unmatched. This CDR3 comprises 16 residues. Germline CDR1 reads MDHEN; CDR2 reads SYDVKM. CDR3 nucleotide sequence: TGTGCCAGCAGTCAGGACAGGGAGTCTGGGGCCAACGTCCTGACTTTC. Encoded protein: CASSQDRESGANVLTF.

CDR3 residues: CASSSITPGQGHGYTF. The CDR3 DNA sequence: TGTGCCAGCAGTTCTATAACCCCAGGACAGGGGCATGGCTACACCTTC. The J gene is TRBJ1-2, the V gene TRBV28, with 9 bases aligning to TRBD1. In germline, CDR1 is MDHEN, CDR2 SYDVKM. The V and J ends lost 4 bases and 6 bases, in that order; junction bases with no gene match: 12. This CDR3 contains 16 residues.

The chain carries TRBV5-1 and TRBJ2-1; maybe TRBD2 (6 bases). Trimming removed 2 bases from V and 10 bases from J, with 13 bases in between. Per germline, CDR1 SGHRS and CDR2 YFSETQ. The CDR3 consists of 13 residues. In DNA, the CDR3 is TGCGCCAGCAGCTTTCCTCCGGGACTCGAGCAGTTCTTC. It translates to CASSFPPGLEQFF.

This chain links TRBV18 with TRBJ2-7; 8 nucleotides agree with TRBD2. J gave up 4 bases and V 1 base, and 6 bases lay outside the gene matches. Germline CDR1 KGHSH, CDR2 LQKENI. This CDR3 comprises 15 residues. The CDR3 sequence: CASSPQGPGGYEQYF. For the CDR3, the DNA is TGTGCCAGCTCACCACAAGGACCGGGGGGGTACGAGCAGTACTTC.

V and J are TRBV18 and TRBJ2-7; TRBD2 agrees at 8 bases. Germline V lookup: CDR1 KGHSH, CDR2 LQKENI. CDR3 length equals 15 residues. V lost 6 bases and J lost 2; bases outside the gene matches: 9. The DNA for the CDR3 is TGTGCCAGCTCCCGGGGGGGCGGAGGGGCCTACGAGCAGTACTTC. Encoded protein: CASSRGGGGAYEQYF.

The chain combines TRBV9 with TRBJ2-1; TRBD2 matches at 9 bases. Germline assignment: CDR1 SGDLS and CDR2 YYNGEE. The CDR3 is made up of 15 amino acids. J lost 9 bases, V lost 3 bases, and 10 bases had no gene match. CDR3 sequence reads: CASSGVAGGPFEQFF. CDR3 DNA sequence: TGTGCCAGCAGCGGAGTGGCGGGAGGGCCATTTGAGCAGTTCTTC.

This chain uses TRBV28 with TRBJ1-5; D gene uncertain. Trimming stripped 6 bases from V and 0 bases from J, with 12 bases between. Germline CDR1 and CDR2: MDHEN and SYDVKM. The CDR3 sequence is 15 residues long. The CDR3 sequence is CASSSTTFSNQPQHF. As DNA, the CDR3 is TGTGCCAGCAGCTCAACCACGTTTAGCAATCAGCCCCAGCATTTT.

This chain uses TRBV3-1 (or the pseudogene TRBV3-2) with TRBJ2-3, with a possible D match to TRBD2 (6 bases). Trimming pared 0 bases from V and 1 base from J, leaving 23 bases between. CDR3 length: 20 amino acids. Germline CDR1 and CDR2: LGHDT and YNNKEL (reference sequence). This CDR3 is CASSQDSLATGWGGTDTQYF. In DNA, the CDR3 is TGTGCCAGCAGCCAAGATTCTCTCGCTACGGGGTGGGGGGGCACAGATACGCAGTATTTT.

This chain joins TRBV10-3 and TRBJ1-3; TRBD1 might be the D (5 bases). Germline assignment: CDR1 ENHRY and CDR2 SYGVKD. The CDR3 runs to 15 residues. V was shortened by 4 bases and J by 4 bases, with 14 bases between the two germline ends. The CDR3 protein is CAISGAQGSGNTIYF. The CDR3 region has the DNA TGTGCCATCAGTGGTGCCCAGGGATCCGGAAACACCATATATTTT.